The following is a TCR beta chain sequence with its context. These data are taken from a study of blood T cell repertoires in COVID-19. Overall study: Acute-phase and convalescent COVID-19 samples originated in the United States, Italy and Spain. In each case, the material was cDNA or gDNA derived from T cells, B-cell-depleted T cells, or PBMCs.

In the source study's methods: Counts of nucleated cells, estimated from reference gene primer amplification, were obtained. The method was immunoSEQ multiplex PCR; TCRdb's version includes in-frame clones alone and lacks a portion of them. V and J calls and clone size are as listed in that table; D and trimming were resolved from the DNA. Found here are roughly 260,000 clones, roughly four fifths of them singletons; the top ten hold approximately 4.5%. This clonotype was obtained from a woman in her 70s with acute or convalescent COVID-19. The sequencing sample was made of peripheral blood.

The CDR3 loop is CASNLLTGGNQPQHF. The CDR3, as DNA: TGTGCCAGCAATTTACTGACAGGGGGCAATCAGCCCCAGCATTTT. The chain recombines TRBV2 with TRBJ1-5, with TRBD1 identical over 8 bases. The CDR3 extends over 15 amino acids. The trim removed 7 bases at V and 2 bases at J, leaving 7 bases unmatched. The germline CDR1 and CDR2 sequences are SNHLY and FYNNEI.